This T cell receptor beta chain was retrieved from a study of T cells in localized non-small cell lung cancer. Concerning this clone itself: Its antigen is unidentified.

Unmatched junction bases numbered 2, after V lost 5 bases and J lost 5 bases. The CDR3 has 13 residues. Germline values: CDR1 LNHDA, CDR2 SQIVND (reference sequence). TCRdb keeps only in-frame clones here, not all; method: immunoSEQ multiplex PCR. The sample shows tens of thousands of clones, less than 85% of them seen only once. General study points: In uninvolved adjacent lung, T cell clonality reached its highest value, exceeding tumor. The tumor had only one region sequenced, so heterogeneity remains possible. When the top 100 tumor clones were examined, a median approximately 60 of them also appeared in the adjacent lung, which was paired and uninvolved. Higher blood T cell density tracked longer overall survival.

The TCR was taken from a female donor of 60 years or more with stage I lung adenocarcinoma. This material consisted of peripheral blood, taken before any cancer treatment. The V call is TRBV19, the J call TRBJ1-5; 8 bases map to TRBD1. CDR3 nucleotide sequence: TGTGCCAGTAGTGAACAGGGGGATCAGCCCCAGCATTTT. It encodes CASSEQGDQPQHF.